The next 5 T cell receptor beta chains were all read from a single sample in a study of blood T cell repertoires in COVID-19. Method: immunoSEQ multiplex PCR; TCRdb's copy keeps in-frame clones and lacks some. The table records over 150,000 clones, 87% of them present only once. Sequencing was carried out using peripheral blood. The receptors here all came from a woman aged 60-70 years who had recovered from COVID-19.

The chain couples TRBV29-1 to TRBJ2-5, with D unresolved. The CDR3 is 12 amino acids. Germline-derived CDR1 and CDR2 are SQVTM and ANQGSEA. Trimming removed 1 base at V and 9 bases at J, with 12 bases between. DNA for the CDR3: TGCAGCGTTGAAGGACCAGACTTGGCCCAGTACTTC. It translates to CSVEGPDLAQYF.

The chain links TRBV19 to TRBJ2-5; TRBD2 matches 12 bases. Germline V lookup: CDR1 LNHDA, CDR2 SQIVND (reference sequence). Trimming removed 8 bases from V and 2 bases from J; junction bases left unmatched: 3. The CDR3 is made up of 14 amino acids. This CDR3 is CASRLAGGQETQYF. The CDR3, as DNA: TGTGCCAGTCGGCTAGCGGGGGGGCAAGAGACCCAGTACTTC.

The rearrangement links TRBV27 to TRBJ2-1; D unclear. This CDR3 has 14 residues. V lost 4 bases and J lost 0, with 7 bases in between. Looked up from germline, CDR1 is MNHEY and CDR2 is SMNVEV (reference sequence). The CDR3 here is CASSSTSSYNEQFF. CDR3 coding DNA: TGTGCCAGCAGTTCGACAAGCTCCTACAATGAGCAGTTCTTC.

The chain has TRBV28 and TRBJ2-3, with D perhaps TRBD1 (6 bases). CDR3 size: 14 residues. Trimming cost V 2 bases and J 1 base, with 7 bases left between them. Germline assignment: CDR1 MDHEN and CDR2 SYDVKM. The CDR3: CASSLGQRTDTQYF. The DNA of the CDR3 is TGTGCCAGCAGTTTAGGACAGCGCACAGATACGCAGTATTTT.

The chain couples TRBV24-1 to TRBJ1-1, with D perhaps matching TRBD1 (6 bases). The length of the CDR3 is 14 residues. Germline CDR1 is KGHDR and CDR2 is SFDVKD. V was cut by 2 bases and J by 10 bases, with 16 bases left in between. The CDR3 bases are TGTGCCACCAGTGATTCACAGGGACGCAGAGGAGCTTTCTTT. Translating it yields CATSDSQGRRGAFF.